This T cell receptor (beta chain) is from a study of OX40 agonist ivuxolimab in advanced cancers. Study outcomes and limitations: Within 6 weeks, CD4+ and CD8+ blood T cells expanded clonally at 0.1 to 3.0 mg/kg.

Assay: immunoSEQ multiplex PCR; the TCRdb copy retains only in-frame clones and omits some. The sample contains some 35,000 clones, around four fifths of which appear only once. Of note for this clone: Its specificity is not known.

The trim removed 6 bases at V and 6 bases at J, leaving 10 bases unmatched. This CDR3 region has 15 residues. In germline, CDR1 is MDHEN, CDR2 SYDVKM. This chain connects TRBV28 to TRBJ1-5; 8 bases map to TRBD1. Here the sequenced sample was CD4+ or CD8+ T cells sorted from blood, taken in a trial of the OX40 agonist ivuxolimab. The TCR was taken from an adult with an advanced solid tumor such as melanoma, head and neck, liver or kidney cancer. The CDR3 protein is CASRDGQGWGQPQHF. In DNA form, the CDR3 reads TGTGCCAGCAGGGATGGACAGGGCTGGGGTCAGCCCCAGCATTTT.